This T cell receptor beta chain was sequenced during a study of T-cell reconstitution after alpha-beta-depleted transplantation in children. This clonotype was observed a few times. Preparing the TCRbeta library involved the use of unique molecular identifiers. MiXCR, run by TCRdb on the PCR reads, gives a single entry per CDR3 protein. This table holds 200,000 to 250,000 distinct CDR3 sequences, approximately 9.5% found once. The input for sequencing was PBMCs from the stem cell graft donor, taken from the stem cell graft. The clonotype comes from a human donor who donated a stem cell graft to a child with acute lymphoblastic leukemia.

CDR3 DNA sequence: TGCAGTGCTAGCCCACAGGGGGCTCGAGGCTACACCTTC. It encodes CSASPQGARGYTF. The chain links TRBV20-1 to TRBJ1-2, with 9 bases that match TRBD1. After removal of 3 bases from V and 8 bases from J, the junction contained 7 bases not matched to a gene. The germline gives CDR1 DFQATT, CDR2 SNEGSKA (reference sequence). The length of the CDR3 is 13 residues.